The 13 T cell receptor beta chains presented below share a single source sample, sequenced in a study of blood T cell repertoires in COVID-19. Sequencing used immunoSEQ multiplex PCR; TCRdb keeps in-frame clones, though not all of them. The data show some 48,000 clones, roughly four fifths seen once. What was sequenced was peripheral blood. Every receptor here comes from a human donor with acute or convalescent COVID-19. The donor label of this sample is uncertain.

V is TRBV9 and J is TRBJ1-6, with TRBD1 matching 9 bases. With 3 bases clipped from V and 6 bases from J, the junction kept 7 bases outside the gene matches. The CDR3 runs to 16 residues. Germline V gene data show CDR1 as SGDLS and CDR2 as YYNGEE. The CDR3 DNA follows: TGTGCCAGCAGCGCCGCTCCGGGACAGGGTAATTCACCCCTCCACTTT. As protein: CASSAAPGQGNSPLHF.

The chain uses TRBV3-1 (or the pseudogene TRBV3-2) and TRBJ2-3; 13 positions match TRBD2. This CDR3 is built from 16 residues. The V segment lost 4 bases and the J segment 6 bases; nucleotides outside the gene matches: 7. Germline V CDR1 and CDR2: LGHDT, YNNKEL (reference sequence). This CDR3 is CASSPLSTSGGDTQYF. CDR3 coding DNA: TGTGCCAGCAGCCCCTTATCGACTAGCGGGGGGGATACGCAGTATTTT.

This chain joins TRBV11-2 and TRBJ2-1; weak D call: TRBD2 (5 bases). V lost 1 base to trimming and J lost 0 bases, with 13 bases between them. Germline V gene lookup returns CDR1 SGHAT and CDR2 FQNNGV. CDR3 length: 17 residues. In DNA, the CDR3 is TGTGCCAGCAGCTTAGGGGCCCGGGGTAGCTCCTACAATGAGCAGTTCTTC. Translation gives CASSLGARGSSYNEQFF. Combining the CDR3 with reference TRBV11-2 and TRBJ2-1 gives the whole variable domain EAGVAQSPRYKIIEKRQSVAFWCNPISGHATLYWYQQILGQGPKLLIQFQNNGVVDDSQLPKDRFSAERLKGVDSTLKIQPAKLEDSAVYLCASSLGARGSSYNEQFFGPGTRLTVL.

This clone was picked up a small number of times. J is TRBJ2-6 and V is TRBV28, with 7 nucleotides matching TRBD1. Losses at the gene ends were 6 bases for V and 1 base for J; bases not matched to a gene: 3. The CDR3 covers 15 residues. The germline V gene encodes CDR1 MDHEN and CDR2 SYDVKM. The CDR3 loop reads CASRRQGSGANVLTF. The DNA for the CDR3 is TGTGCCAGCAGGCGACAGGGATCTGGGGCCAACGTCCTGACTTTC.

This rearrangement joins TRBV28 to TRBJ1-1; 10 nucleotides line up with TRBD1. V gave up 5 bases and J gave up 10 bases; unmatched junction bases: 7. CDR1 is MDHEN and CDR2 is SYDVKM in the germline V gene. The CDR3 covers 13 residues. For the CDR3, the DNA is TGTGCCAGCAGTCCGCGGACAGGGGGGGGAGCTTTCTTT. It yields the protein CASSPRTGGGAFF.

The chain has TRBV4-1 and TRBJ2-1, with TRBD2 matching 11 bases. In germline, CDR1 is MGHRA, CDR2 YSYEKL. V shed 0 bases and J 0 bases; nucleotides not matched to a gene: 1. CDR3 size: 17 residues. In DNA form, the CDR3 reads TGCGCCAGCAGCCAAGATACTAGCGGGGGCTCCTACAATGAGCAGTTCTTC. Protein sequence: CASSQDTSGGSYNEQFF.

The chain recombines TRBV30 with TRBJ2-2; D unresolved. The CDR3 loop spans 15 amino acids. Germline V gives CDR1 GTSNPN, CDR2 SVGIG (reference sequence). V lost 4 bases, J lost 2 bases, and 14 bases lay in between. Written as DNA, the CDR3 is TGTGCCTGGAAGCATGTCCTCCAAAACACCGGGGAGCTGTTTTTT. This translates into CAWKHVLQNTGELFF.

The chain is built from TRBV5-4 and TRBJ2-1; possibly TRBD2 for D (6 bases). V dropped 4 bases and J dropped 8 bases, with 16 bases sitting between them. The CDR3 is 14 residues long. The germline V gene has CDR1 SGHNT and CDR2 YYREEE (reference sequence). The CDR3 region has the DNA TGTGCCAGCAGCGTGCGGGACTGGACGGATGAGCAGTTCTTC. Amino acid sequence: CASSVRDWTDEQFF.

This clone showed up just once. The rearrangement links TRBV6-1 to TRBJ2-3; possible D gene TRBD2, 6 bases. V lost 0 bases to trimming and J lost 10 bases, with 17 bases between them. Per the germline V gene, CDR1 is MNHNS and CDR2 is SASEGT. The CDR3 consists of 15 residues. The CDR3 coding sequence is TGTGCCAGCAGTGAAGCAAGGAGCGGTAGCGGTCCGCAGTATTTT. Encoded protein: CASSEARSGSGPQYF.

The gene calls are TRBV7-8 and TRBJ1-5, with D perhaps matching TRBD1 (6 bases). This CDR3 is 16 amino acids long. Germline CDR1 and CDR2: SGHVS and FQNEAQ. V was clipped by 0 bases and J by 3 bases, with 12 bases between them. The DNA for the CDR3 is TGTGCCAGCAGCTTAGCGCCACAGGGAAACAATCAGCCCCAGCATTTT. This sequence encodes CASSLAPQGNNQPQHF. The variable domain in full, with the rest retrieved from reference TRBV7-8 and TRBJ1-5, is GAGVSQSPRYKVAKRGQDVALRCDPISGHVSLFWYQQALGQGPEFLTYFQNEAQLDKSGLPSDRFFAERPEGSVSTLKIQRTQQEDSAVYLCASSLAPQGNNQPQHFGDGTRLSIL.

The count of this clone is one. The chain joins TRBV15 to TRBJ2-7, with TRBD2 matching 9 bases. The CDR3 totals 17 residues. Germline V gene data show CDR1 as LNHNV and CDR2 as YYDKDF (reference sequence). V lost 3 bases to trimming and J lost 3 bases; unmatched junction nucleotides: 12. The CDR3 nucleotides read TGTGCCACCAGCAGGACCTTTAGCGGGGGAAATAACTACGAGCAGTACTTC. It encodes CATSRTFSGGNNYEQYF.

J is TRBJ1-1 and V is TRBV4-1; D remains unclear. Germline CDR1 is MGHRA and CDR2 is YSYEKL. V shed 5 bases and J shed 4 bases, with 11 bases lying between them. CDR3 length: 13 amino acids. The CDR3, as DNA: TGCGCCAGCAGCGTGGTGGAGGGCACTGAAGCTTTCTTT. This codes for CASSVVEGTEAFF.

This clone was seen once. The CDR3 DNA sequence: TGTGCCAGCAGCTCTTCTAACTATGGCTACACCTTC. Its translation is CASSSSNYGYTF. The gene calls are TRBV7-9 and TRBJ1-2, with no clear D. CDR3 size: 12 residues. Trimming cost V 4 bases and J 0 bases, with 3 bases left between them. Germline loops: CDR1 SEHNR, CDR2 FQNEAQ (reference sequence).